The 29 T cell receptor beta chains below all came from one sample that was sequenced in a study of cytomegalovirus exposure and HLA in healthy donors. TCRdb keeps only in-frame clones here, not all; method: immunoSEQ multiplex PCR. The data hold fewer than 250,000 clones, with 86% observed a single time. The sample taken for sequencing was PBMCs. The receptors derive from a woman between 18 and 29 years old in good health and CMV-seronegative.

This clone turned up a few times. In the same sample, other DNA sequences code for this CDR3. V and J are TRBV7-9 and TRBJ2-7; no definite D call. Germline CDR1 reads SEHNR; CDR2 reads FQNEAQ (reference sequence). The CDR3 contains 11 residues. Trimming took 4 bases from V and 5 from J, leaving 6 bases between them. Here the CDR3 reads CASSSRDEQYF. CDR3 sequence (DNA): TGTGCCAGCAGCTCCCGAGACGAGCAGTACTTC.

V gene TRBV6-1 combines with J gene TRBJ1-5; D ambiguous. V was clipped by 7 bases and J by 8 bases, with 21 bases between them. CDR1 MNHNS and CDR2 SASEGT come from the germline V gene. This CDR3 comprises 15 residues. For the CDR3, the DNA is TGTGCCAGCATCCCTCTTACTACCCAAACGGAGCCCCAGCATTTT. This gives the protein CASIPLTTQTEPQHF.

The chain couples TRBV6-1 to TRBJ1-1; possible D gene TRBD1, 5 bases. V was clipped by 4 bases and J by 3 bases, with 9 bases between them. CDR1 and CDR2 (germline): MNHNS, SASEGT. CDR3 length: 13 residues. CDR3 sequence reads: CASSAAGDTEAFF. The CDR3 DNA sequence: TGTGCCAGCAGTGCGGCGGGGGACACTGAAGCTTTCTTT.

The V call is TRBV13, the J call TRBJ2-2; tentatively, D is TRBD1 (5 bases). V gave up 5 bases and J gave up 7 bases, with 11 bases separating them. The germline CDR1 and CDR2 sequences are PRHDT and FYEKMQ (reference sequence). This CDR3 is 13 amino acids long. The CDR3 coding sequence is TGTGCCAGCAGCCCCCTGCAGGGCGGGGAGCTGTTTTTT. The encoded protein is CASSPLQGGELFF.

This clone was seen only once. The chain couples TRBV7-7 to TRBJ2-2; the D is unclear. Germline V gene data show CDR1 as SSHAT and CDR2 as FNYEAQ (reference sequence). The CDR3 is 15 residues long. V was cut by 1 base and J by 1 base, with 7 bases left in between. CDR3 nucleotides: TGTGCCAGCAGCTTAGGACCAGGGAACACCGGGGAGCTGTTTTTT. It codes for CASSLGPGNTGELFF.

The chain's CDR3 is CASSSRSYGYTF. The CDR3, as DNA: TGTGCCAGCAGCTCGAGAAGTTATGGCTACACCTTC. The V gene is TRBV21-1, the J gene TRBJ1-2. TRBV21-1 is a pseudogene locus. CDR3 length: 12 amino acids.

CDR3 coding DNA: TGTGCCAGCAGTGAAGGTGCTAGCGGGATCTACGAGCAGTACTTC. This gives the protein CASSEGASGIYEQYF. The genes are TRBV2 and TRBJ2-7; 9 bases align to TRBD2. The ends lost 1 base at V and 3 bases at J; junction bases unmatched: 4. Germline V lookup: CDR1 SNHLY, CDR2 FYNNEI. There are 15 residues in the CDR3.

V and J are TRBV2 and TRBJ2-7; 7 nucleotides align to TRBD1. CDR1 and CDR2 from the germline V gene are SNHLY and FYNNEI. The J segment lost 3 bases and the V segment lost 0 bases, leaving 8 bases of the junction unmatched. The CDR3 is 16 residues long. CDR3 DNA: TGTGCCAGCAGTGAAGCTTCGGGACAGTACAACTACGAGCAGTACTTC. Protein product: CASSEASGQYNYEQYF.

This chain connects TRBV2 to TRBJ1-2; TRBD1 is a possible D gene (5 bases). The CDR3 sequence is 15 residues long. Trimming stripped 2 bases from V and 7 bases from J, with 17 bases between. The germline V gene has CDR1 SNHLY and CDR2 FYNNEI. The CDR3 DNA sequence: TGTGCCAGCAGTGAAAGGGACTACGGACATGGTGGCTACACCTTC. Translating it yields CASSERDYGHGGYTF.

V usage is TRBV9 and J usage is TRBJ1-6; 8 bases are a match to TRBD1. This CDR3 spans 17 amino acids. Losses at the gene ends were 4 bases for V and 6 bases for J; bases not matched to a gene: 12. The germline gives CDR1 SGDLS, CDR2 YYNGEE. The CDR3 DNA reads TGTGCCAGCAGCCCCCTGGGACAGGTCCGCCTTAATTCACCCCTCCACTTT. It translates to CASSPLGQVRLNSPLHF.

This clone has a single count. The J gene is TRBJ2-1, the V gene TRBV4-1, with TRBD2 matching over 8 bases. The CDR3 is 16 residues long. In germline, CDR1 is MGHRA, CDR2 YSYEKL. The junction had 8 bases not matched to a gene; V was cut back by 0 bases and J by 7 bases. The CDR3 DNA reads TGCGCCAGCAGCCAAGATCCACGGGGGGGCCTAAATGAGCAGTTCTTC. This gives the protein CASSQDPRGGLNEQFF.

The V gene is TRBV5-4, the J gene TRBJ2-1, with D perhaps matching TRBD2 (5 bases). This CDR3 region has 15 residues. Germline V gene lookup returns CDR1 SGHNT and CDR2 YYREEE (reference sequence). The V end lost 0 bases, the J end lost 5 bases, and 12 bases lay between the germline ends. This CDR3 is CASSLGSSLDNEQFF. Here the CDR3 DNA reads TGTGCCAGCAGCTTGGGTTCTAGCTTAGACAATGAGCAGTTCTTC.

The chain combines TRBV7-2 with TRBJ1-2, with unresolved D. With 4 bases removed from V and 4 bases from J, the gap between germline ends came to 16 bases. This CDR3 region has 15 residues. The V gene's germline CDR1 is SGHTA and CDR2 FQGNSA. CDR3 residues: CASSSFREVAYGYTF. The CDR3 DNA reads as TGTGCCAGCAGCTCATTCCGTGAGGTGGCCTATGGCTACACCTTC.

The chain has TRBV6-5 and TRBJ2-2; D remains ambiguous. V lost 0 bases and J 3 bases, leaving 5 bases between the germline ends. In germline, CDR1 is MNHEY, CDR2 SVGAGI. CDR3 size: 14 residues. CDR3 DNA sequence: TGTGCCAGCAGTTACTCCCCCTACACCGGGGAGCTGTTTTTT. This codes for CASSYSPYTGELFF.

This clone occurred a few times. V usage is TRBV30 and J usage is TRBJ2-7, with D perhaps TRBD2 (5 bases). This CDR3 contains 14 residues. The ends were cut back, 3 bases at V and 0 bases at J, with 12 bases in the middle. CDR1 GTSNPN and CDR2 SVGIG come from the germline V gene (reference sequence). The CDR3 coding sequence is TGTGCCTGGAGCGCGCAAGGGAGCTCCTACGAGCAGTACTTC. This sequence encodes CAWSAQGSSYEQYF.

V and J are TRBV2 and TRBJ1-2; D unresolved. This CDR3 contains 14 residues. CDR1 SNHLY and CDR2 FYNNEI come from the germline V gene. Trimming stripped 6 bases from V and 4 bases from J, with 15 bases between. CDR3 in DNA: TGTGCCAGCAGCGAGGATACCCTTACCTATGGCTACACCTTC. Residues: CASSEDTLTYGYTF.

The chain employs TRBV5-1 and TRBJ1-1; unclear D gene. V lost 2 bases and J 2 bases, leaving 10 bases between the germline ends. Germline V gene data show CDR1 as SGHRS and CDR2 as YFSETQ. This CDR3 region has 14 residues. The CDR3 DNA reads TGCGCCAGCAGCTTTGGAGGGCGAAACACTGAAGCTTTCTTT. It translates to CASSFGGRNTEAFF.

The chain links TRBV6-4 to TRBJ2-7; 8 positions agree with TRBD2. V shed 3 bases, J shed 6 bases, and the junction held 4 bases outside the gene matches. There are 13 residues in the CDR3. Germline loops: CDR1 MRHNA, CDR2 SNTAGT. CDR3 sequence (DNA): TGTGCCAGCAGTGAAGGACTAGCCGGCGAGCAGTACTTC. Protein product: CASSEGLAGEQYF.

CDR3: CASFRERNTGELFF. CDR3 nucleotide sequence: TGCGCCAGCTTTCGGGAGCGGAACACCGGGGAGCTGTTTTTT. The rearrangement links TRBV5-1 to TRBJ2-2; perhaps TRBD2 as D (6 bases). The V and J ends lost 7 bases and 1 base respectively, with 11 bases between them. The CDR3 contains 14 residues. Germline loops: CDR1 SGHRS, CDR2 YFSETQ.

CDR3 amino acids: CAISESMAGTEAFF. The CDR3 nucleotides are TGTGCCATCAGTGAGTCGATGGCAGGAACTGAAGCTTTCTTT. V usage is TRBV10-3 and J usage is TRBJ1-1, with unresolved D. Trimming shortened V by 0 bases and J by 5 bases, and 10 bases separated the two germline ends. CDR1 ENHRY and CDR2 SYGVKD come from the germline V gene. CDR3 size: 14 residues.

The genes are TRBV6-1 and TRBJ1-5, with TRBD1 as a possible D gene (6 bases). Trimming removed 6 bases at V and 2 bases at J, with 11 bases between. Germline CDR1 and CDR2: MNHNS and SASEGT. The CDR3 totals 14 residues. This chain's CDR3 is CASRRRQGNQPQHF. CDR3 DNA sequence: TGTGCCAGCAGACGTAGACAGGGCAATCAGCCCCAGCATTTT.

The V gene is TRBV19, the J gene TRBJ1-2; 12 nucleotides agree with TRBD1. J was trimmed by 2 bases and V by 9 bases; bases with no gene match: 7. The length of the CDR3 is 15 residues. CDR1 LNHDA and CDR2 SQIVND come from the germline V gene (reference sequence). The CDR3 bases are TGTGCCAGCCACCGGGACAGGGGGCAGAACTATGGCTACACCTTC. Translated, it gives CASHRDRGQNYGYTF.

V gene TRBV19 combines with J gene TRBJ2-2, with a tentative D call TRBD2 (5 bases). This CDR3 region has 18 residues. Trimming left V 3 bases short and J 5 bases short, with 22 bases between. The germline gives CDR1 LNHDA, CDR2 SQIVND (reference sequence). This CDR3 is CASSIVGHRGEWTGELFF. The CDR3 DNA reads as TGTGCCAGTAGTATTGTCGGCCACCGGGGAGAGTGGACCGGGGAGCTGTTTTTT.

As DNA, the CDR3 is TGTGCCAGCTCACCGCAAGCCCCGCAGGGGGGCGTAGGTAATTCACCCCTCCACTTT. Translating gives CASSPQAPQGGVGNSPLHF. The chain couples TRBV18 to TRBJ1-6, with TRBD1 identical over 7 bases. V lost 3 bases to trimming and J lost 6 bases; unmatched junction nucleotides: 17. This CDR3 spans 19 amino acids. Germline CDR1 and CDR2: KGHSH and LQKENI.

The chain carries TRBV6-1 and TRBJ1-4; no firm D call. Germline-derived CDR1 and CDR2 are MNHNS and SASEGT. This CDR3 spans 14 amino acids. V lost 4 bases to trimming and J lost 1 base, with 7 bases between them. In nucleotides, the CDR3 is TGTGCCAGCAGTGGAGGACTAACTAATGAAAAACTGTTTTTT. Its protein is CASSGGLTNEKLFF.

The rearrangement joins TRBV27 to TRBJ1-5; the match to TRBD1 covers 8 bases. With V trimmed by 2 bases and J by 5 bases, 5 bases remained unmatched. The CDR3 has 15 amino acids. Germline lookup yields CDR1 MNHEY and CDR2 SMNVEV (reference sequence). CDR3: CASSLEGQEYQPQHF. The CDR3 DNA sequence: TGTGCCAGCAGTTTAGAGGGACAGGAATATCAGCCCCAGCATTTT.

J is TRBJ2-7 and V is TRBV28, with unresolved D. With 7 bases removed from V and 3 bases from J, the gap between germline ends came to 10 bases. This CDR3 contains 12 residues. Germline V lookup: CDR1 MDHEN, CDR2 SYDVKM. CDR3 residues: CASTTVDYEQYF. The CDR3 region has the DNA TGTGCCAGCACCACAGTTGACTACGAGCAGTACTTC. The full variable domain, rest sourced from reference TRBV28 and TRBJ2-7, is DVKVTQSSRYLVKRTGEKVFLECVQDMDHENMFWYRQDPGLGLRLIYFSYDVKMKEKGDIPEGYSVSREKKERFSLILESASTNQTSMYLCASTTVDYEQYFGPGTRLTVT.

This rearrangement joins TRBV19 to TRBJ2-5; tentative D call: TRBD2 (7 bases). Germline CDR1 reads LNHDA; CDR2 reads SQIVND (reference sequence). The V end was cut by 7 bases, the J end by 5 bases, with 14 bases between. This CDR3 region has 13 residues. CDR3 bases: TGTGCCAGTACTAGGGGGGGCGGTGAGACCCAGTACTTC. Protein product: CASTRGGGETQYF.

V usage is TRBV9 and J usage is TRBJ2-1; D is undetermined. This CDR3 is 16 amino acids long. The germline V and J ends were trimmed by 0 bases and 2 bases, with 12 bases remaining between them. CDR1 is SGDLS, CDR2 YYNGEE, per germline. CDR3 nucleotides: TGTGCCAGCAGCGTAGGTTCGGGTAGGACCTACAATGAGCAGTTCTTC. Translation gives CASSVGSGRTYNEQFF.